Listed below are T cell receptor beta chains from one sample, sequenced in a study of blood T cell repertoires in COVID-19. Using immunoSEQ multiplex PCR, the repertoire was profiled, and TCRdb retains in-frame clones only, with some absent. The sample has roughly 340,000 clones; over 75% are singletons. The sample taken for sequencing was PBMCs or T cells enriched from blood (not recorded which). The receptors were gathered from a man aged 18-30 years who had recovered from COVID-19. Each CDR3 is given with its conserved first and last residue. Fields, in order: D gene, J gene, CDR3 length, clone size, V gene, CDR3 protein, CDR3 DNA. A D gene is named only where the DNA matches it firmly. Clone size is given for some rows only: seen once, a few or many times, or a class if the clone is expanded.

d_call: NA; j_call: TRBJ2-7; cdr3_length: 14; clone_size: NA; v_call: TRBV11-2; cdr3_aa: CASSFSLLVGEQYF; cdr3_nt: TGTGCCAGCAGTTTTTCGCTACTTGTTGGCGAGCAGTACTTC
d_call: NA; j_call: TRBJ1-6; cdr3_length: 16; clone_size: NA; v_call: TRBV7-2; cdr3_aa: CASSLDRQGLDSPLHF; cdr3_nt: TGTGCCAGCAGCTTAGATAGGCAGGGGTTGGATTCACCCCTCCACTTT
d_call: NA; j_call: TRBJ2-5; cdr3_length: 15; clone_size: NA; v_call: TRBV7-2; cdr3_aa: CASSSPPRGEETQYF; cdr3_nt: TGTGCCAGCAGCTCCCCGCCGCGCGGGGAAGAGACCCAGTACTTC
d_call: TRBD1; j_call: TRBJ2-7; cdr3_length: 16; clone_size: few; v_call: TRBV18; cdr3_aa: CASSPRGGLSSYEQYF; cdr3_nt: TGTGCCAGCTCACCAAGAGGGGGCCTCTCCTCCTACGAGCAGTACTTC
d_call: NA; j_call: TRBJ1-2; cdr3_length: 15; clone_size: NA; v_call: TRBV7-3; cdr3_aa: CASSLMAGNAYGYTF; cdr3_nt: TGTGCCAGCAGCTTAATGGCAGGGAACGCTTATGGCTACACCTTC
d_call: NA; j_call: TRBJ2-3; cdr3_length: 16; clone_size: NA; v_call: TRBV18; cdr3_aa: CASSPRDSFRTDTQYF; cdr3_nt: TGTGCCAGCTCACCCCGGGACTCCTTTCGCACAGATACGCAGTATTTT
d_call: TRBD1; j_call: TRBJ2-5; cdr3_length: 15; clone_size: NA; v_call: TRBV6-5; cdr3_aa: CASSRTGQGPGTQYF; cdr3_nt: TGTGCCAGCAGCCGGACCGGACAGGGTCCGGGGACCCAGTACTTC
d_call: TRBD2; j_call: TRBJ2-5; cdr3_length: 15; clone_size: NA; v_call: TRBV6-2/TRBV6-3; cdr3_aa: CASSYGGREQETQYF; cdr3_nt: TGTGCCAGCAGTTATGGCGGGAGGGAACAAGAGACCCAGTACTTC
d_call: NA; j_call: TRBJ2-7; cdr3_length: 12; clone_size: NA; v_call: TRBV12-3/TRBV12-4; cdr3_aa: CASSGQIYEQYF; cdr3_nt: TGTGCCAGCAGTGGACAGATCTACGAGCAGTACTTC
d_call: NA; j_call: TRBJ2-7; cdr3_length: 13; clone_size: NA; v_call: TRBV29-1; cdr3_aa: CSVGFQGSHEQYF; cdr3_nt: TGCAGCGTTGGATTCCAGGGGTCCCACGAGCAGTACTTC
d_call: NA; j_call: TRBJ2-1; cdr3_length: 12; clone_size: NA; v_call: TRBV29-1; cdr3_aa: CSVGQAYNEQFF; cdr3_nt: TGCAGCGTTGGACAGGCCTACAATGAGCAGTTCTTC
d_call: TRBD1; j_call: TRBJ2-7; cdr3_length: 15; clone_size: NA; v_call: TRBV13; cdr3_aa: CASSPSGQGKHEQYF; cdr3_nt: TGTGCCAGCAGCCCATCAGGACAGGGGAAACACGAGCAGTACTTC
d_call: TRBD2; j_call: TRBJ2-1; cdr3_length: 18; clone_size: NA; v_call: TRBV19; cdr3_aa: CASSIGWRGKSSYNEQFF; cdr3_nt: TGTGCCAGTAGTATAGGCTGGCGGGGGAAGAGCTCCTACAATGAGCAGTTCTTC
d_call: TRBD1; j_call: TRBJ2-2; cdr3_length: 16; clone_size: NA; v_call: TRBV6-1; cdr3_aa: CASRESGTGISGELFF; cdr3_nt: TGTGCCAGCAGGGAATCCGGGACAGGGATATCCGGGGAGCTGTTTTTT
d_call: TRBD2; j_call: TRBJ2-1; cdr3_length: 16; clone_size: NA; v_call: TRBV2; cdr3_aa: CASSERTSSDISEQFF; cdr3_nt: TGTGCCAGCAGTGAACGGACTAGCTCGGATATAAGTGAGCAGTTCTTC
d_call: NA; j_call: TRBJ2-1; cdr3_length: 13; clone_size: NA; v_call: TRBV5-8; cdr3_aa: CASSLTVNNEQFF; cdr3_nt: TGTGCCAGCAGCTTGACAGTAAACAATGAGCAGTTCTTC
d_call: TRBD1; j_call: TRBJ1-6; cdr3_length: 16; clone_size: NA; v_call: TRBV7-6; cdr3_aa: CASSPTGGGYNSPLHF; cdr3_nt: TGTGCCAGCAGCCCGACAGGGGGCGGTTATAATTCACCCCTCCACTTT
d_call: NA; j_call: TRBJ2-7; cdr3_length: 11; clone_size: NA; v_call: TRBV25-1; cdr3_aa: CASAALDEQYF; cdr3_nt: TGTGCCAGCGCGGCTTTAGACGAGCAGTACTTC
d_call: NA; j_call: TRBJ1-1; cdr3_length: 15; clone_size: NA; v_call: TRBV19; cdr3_aa: CASLGRGWEWTEAFF; cdr3_nt: TGTGCCAGCCTCGGGAGGGGATGGGAGTGGACTGAAGCTTTCTTT
d_call: TRBD1; j_call: TRBJ1-6; cdr3_length: 15; clone_size: NA; v_call: TRBV5-4; cdr3_aa: CASSTGASYNSPLHF; cdr3_nt: TGTGCCAGCAGTACAGGGGCATCATATAATTCACCCCTCCACTTT
d_call: NA; j_call: TRBJ2-7; cdr3_length: 13; clone_size: NA; v_call: TRBV18; cdr3_aa: CASSPGFLYEQYF; cdr3_nt: TGTGCCAGCTCACCCGGGTTCCTCTACGAGCAGTACTTC
d_call: TRBD1; j_call: TRBJ2-1; cdr3_length: 16; clone_size: NA; v_call: TRBV28; cdr3_aa: CASSSETGGTYNEQFF; cdr3_nt: TGTGCCAGCAGTTCGGAGACAGGGGGCACCTACAATGAGCAGTTCTTC
d_call: NA; j_call: TRBJ2-7; cdr3_length: 15; clone_size: few; v_call: TRBV12-2; cdr3_aa: CASRLARRGAYEQYF; cdr3_nt: TGTGCAAGTCGCTTAGCTCGTCGGGGGGCCTACGAGCAGTACTTC
d_call: NA; j_call: TRBJ1-2; cdr3_length: 17; clone_size: once; v_call: TRBV6-4; cdr3_aa: CASIGDLVGAANYGYTF; cdr3_nt: TGTGCCAGCATCGGGGACCTTGTGGGGGCGGCTAACTATGGCTACACCTTC
d_call: NA; j_call: TRBJ2-7; cdr3_length: 14; clone_size: NA; v_call: TRBV28; cdr3_aa: CASSFPGLSYEQYF; cdr3_nt: TGTGCCAGCAGTTTCCCAGGGCTTTCCTACGAGCAGTACTTC
d_call: TRBD1; j_call: TRBJ1-1; cdr3_length: 14; clone_size: NA; v_call: TRBV27; cdr3_aa: CASSLSQGLTEAFF; cdr3_nt: TGTGCCAGCAGTCTCTCACAGGGGCTGACTGAAGCTTTCTTT
d_call: TRBD1; j_call: TRBJ1-6; cdr3_length: 15; clone_size: NA; v_call: TRBV19; cdr3_aa: CASRSTTGFKSPLHF; cdr3_nt: TGTGCCAGTAGGTCCACGACAGGGTTTAAATCACCCCTCCACTTT
d_call: NA; j_call: TRBJ2-1; cdr3_length: 13; clone_size: NA; v_call: TRBV30; cdr3_aa: CAWSIGSSYEQFF; cdr3_nt: TGTGCCTGGAGTATCGGGAGTAGCTATGAGCAGTTCTTC
d_call: TRBD2; j_call: TRBJ2-3; cdr3_length: 16; clone_size: NA; v_call: TRBV11-3; cdr3_aa: CASSLLAGEETDTQYF; cdr3_nt: TGTGCCAGCAGCTTACTAGCGGGAGAGGAAACAGATACGCAGTATTTT
d_call: NA; j_call: TRBJ2-1; cdr3_length: 11; clone_size: NA; v_call: TRBV28; cdr3_aa: CASSSFGEQFF; cdr3_nt: TGTGCCAGCAGTTCGTTCGGGGAGCAGTTCTTC
d_call: NA; j_call: TRBJ1-1; cdr3_length: 13; clone_size: once; v_call: TRBV19; cdr3_aa: CASSRQSNTEAFF; cdr3_nt: TGTGCCAGTAGTCGCCAGTCGAACACTGAAGCTTTCTTT
d_call: TRBD1; j_call: TRBJ1-1; cdr3_length: 13; clone_size: NA; v_call: TRBV6-5; cdr3_aa: CASNPPGQGDSFF; cdr3_nt: TGTGCCAGCAATCCACCGGGACAGGGTGATTCTTTCTTT
d_call: TRBD2; j_call: TRBJ2-3; cdr3_length: 15; clone_size: NA; v_call: TRBV9; cdr3_aa: CASTRTSGTTDTQYF; cdr3_nt: TGTGCCAGCACCCGGACTAGCGGGACCACAGATACGCAGTATTTT
d_call: NA; j_call: TRBJ2-1; cdr3_length: 16; clone_size: NA; v_call: TRBV5-1; cdr3_aa: CASSLVGPSTGNEQFF; cdr3_nt: TGCGCCAGCAGCTTGGTGGGGCCCTCTACGGGCAATGAGCAGTTCTTC
d_call: NA; j_call: TRBJ2-1; cdr3_length: 15; clone_size: NA; v_call: TRBV27; cdr3_aa: CASSLARSSYNEQFF; cdr3_nt: TGTGCCAGCAGTTTAGCGAGAAGCTCCTACAATGAGCAGTTCTTC
d_call: TRBD2; j_call: TRBJ2-1; cdr3_length: 19; clone_size: NA; v_call: TRBV5-1; cdr3_aa: CASRVGETSVLGSYNEQFF; cdr3_nt: TGCGCCAGCAGAGTGGGGGAGACTAGCGTTCTTGGATCCTACAATGAGCAGTTCTTC
d_call: TRBD2; j_call: TRBJ2-5; cdr3_length: 19; clone_size: NA; v_call: TRBV24-1; cdr3_aa: CATSETSGVTTYFQETQYF; cdr3_nt: TGTGCCACCAGTGAAACTAGCGGGGTGACCACTTATTTCCAAGAGACCCAGTACTTC
d_call: NA; j_call: TRBJ2-1; cdr3_length: 15; clone_size: NA; v_call: TRBV9; cdr3_aa: CASSVEAAAYNEQFF; cdr3_nt: TGTGCCAGCAGCGTGGAGGCAGCAGCCTACAATGAGCAGTTCTTC
d_call: NA; j_call: TRBJ2-7; cdr3_length: 17; clone_size: NA; v_call: TRBV21-1; cdr3_aa: CASSKGGSYEGPAEQYF; cdr3_nt: TGTGCCAGCAGCAAAGGGGGTTCTTATGAGGGCCCTGCCGAGCAGTACTTC
d_call: NA; j_call: TRBJ2-7; cdr3_length: 11; clone_size: NA; v_call: TRBV28; cdr3_aa: CASSLGGLRSF; cdr3_nt: TGTGCCAGCAGTTTAGGAGGGCTCCGAAGCTTC
d_call: TRBD2; j_call: TRBJ2-7; cdr3_length: 16; clone_size: NA; v_call: TRBV6-5; cdr3_aa: CASSYSTGTGGYEQYF; cdr3_nt: TGTGCCAGCAGTTACTCGACCGGGACGGGAGGCTACGAGCAGTACTTC
d_call: TRBD1; j_call: TRBJ1-2; cdr3_length: 14; clone_size: NA; v_call: TRBV27; cdr3_aa: CASSPSGGLYGYTF; cdr3_nt: TGTGCCAGCAGTCCATCAGGGGGCCTATATGGCTACACCTTC